This TCR beta chain was sequenced during a study of blood T cell repertoires in COVID-19. Study-wide background: In each case, the material was cDNA or gDNA derived from T cells, B-cell-depleted T cells, or PBMCs.

CDR3 length: 14 residues. The V gene lost 1 base and the J gene lost 1 base, with 7 bases spanning the gap. Germline V gives CDR1 LNHDA, CDR2 SQIVND (reference sequence). Only a few counts were recorded for this clone. The protocol was immunoSEQ multiplex PCR, while the TCRdb copy is restricted to in-frame clones and leaves out a portion. The data hold around 220,000 clones, with 65% to 85% observed a single time. The receptor comes from a woman in her thirties or forties who had recovered from COVID-19. The V and J genes are TRBV19 and TRBJ1-1; maybe TRBD1 (5 bases). The specimen was PBMCs or T cells enriched from blood (not recorded which). CDR3 loop: CASSIGRANTEAFF. For the CDR3, the DNA is TGTGCCAGTAGTATAGGCAGGGCGAACACTGAAGCTTTCTTT.